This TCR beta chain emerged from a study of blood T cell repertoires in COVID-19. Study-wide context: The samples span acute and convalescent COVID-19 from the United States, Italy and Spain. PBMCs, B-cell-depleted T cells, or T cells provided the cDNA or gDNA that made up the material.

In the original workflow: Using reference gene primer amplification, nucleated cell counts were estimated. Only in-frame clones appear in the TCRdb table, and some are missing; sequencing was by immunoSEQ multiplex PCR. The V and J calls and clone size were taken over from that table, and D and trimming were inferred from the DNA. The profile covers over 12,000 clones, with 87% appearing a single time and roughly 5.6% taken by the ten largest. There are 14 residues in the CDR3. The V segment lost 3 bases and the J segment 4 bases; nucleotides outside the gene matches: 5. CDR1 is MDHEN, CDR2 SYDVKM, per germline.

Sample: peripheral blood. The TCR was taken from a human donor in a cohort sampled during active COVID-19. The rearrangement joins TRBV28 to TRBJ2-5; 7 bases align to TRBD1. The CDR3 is CASSFTGVGETQYF. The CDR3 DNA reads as TGTGCCAGCAGTTTTACAGGGGTCGGAGAGACCCAGTACTTC.